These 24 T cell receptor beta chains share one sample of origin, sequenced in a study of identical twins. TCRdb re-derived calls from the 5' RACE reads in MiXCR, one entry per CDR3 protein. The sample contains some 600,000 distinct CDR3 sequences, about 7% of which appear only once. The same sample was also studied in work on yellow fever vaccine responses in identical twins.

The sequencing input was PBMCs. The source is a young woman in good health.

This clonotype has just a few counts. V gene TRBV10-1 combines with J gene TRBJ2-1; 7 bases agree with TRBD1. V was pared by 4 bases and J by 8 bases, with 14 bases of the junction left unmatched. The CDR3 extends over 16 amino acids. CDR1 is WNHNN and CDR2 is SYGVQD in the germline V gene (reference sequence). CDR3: CASSGISSRDSYEQFF. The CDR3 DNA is TGCGCCAGCAGTGGGATTTCCTCTAGGGACAGCTATGAGCAGTTCTTC.

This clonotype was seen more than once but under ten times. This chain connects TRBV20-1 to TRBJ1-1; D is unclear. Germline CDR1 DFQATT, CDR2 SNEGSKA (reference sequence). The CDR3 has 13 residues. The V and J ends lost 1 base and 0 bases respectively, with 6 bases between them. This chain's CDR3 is CSARGVVNTEAFF. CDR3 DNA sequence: TGCAGTGCTAGAGGGGTTGTGAACACTGAAGCTTTCTTT.

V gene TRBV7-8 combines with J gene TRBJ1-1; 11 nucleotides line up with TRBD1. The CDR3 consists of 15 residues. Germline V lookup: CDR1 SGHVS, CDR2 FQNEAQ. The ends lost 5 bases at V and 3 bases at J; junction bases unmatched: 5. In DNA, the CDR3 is TGTGCCAGCAGCCTGGACAGGGGGCTGTACACTGAAGCTTTCTTT. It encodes CASSLDRGLYTEAFF.

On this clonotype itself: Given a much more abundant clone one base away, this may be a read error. CDR3 sequence: CTSSLDRPNTGELFF. The CDR3 DNA reads TGCACCAGCAGCTTGGATCGACCGAACACCGGGGAGCTGTTTTTT. V usage is TRBV5-1 and J usage is TRBJ2-2; D not resolved. The germline V gene has CDR1 SGHRS and CDR2 YFSETQ. The CDR3 runs to 15 residues.

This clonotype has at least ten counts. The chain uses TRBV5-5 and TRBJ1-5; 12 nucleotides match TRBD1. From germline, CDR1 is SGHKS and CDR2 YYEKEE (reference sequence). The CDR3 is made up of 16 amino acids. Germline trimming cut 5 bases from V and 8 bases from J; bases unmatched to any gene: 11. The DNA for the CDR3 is TGTGCCAGCAGTCGGACCGGGACAGGGGGCCCTGAGCCCCAGCATTTT. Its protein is CASSRTGTGGPEPQHF.

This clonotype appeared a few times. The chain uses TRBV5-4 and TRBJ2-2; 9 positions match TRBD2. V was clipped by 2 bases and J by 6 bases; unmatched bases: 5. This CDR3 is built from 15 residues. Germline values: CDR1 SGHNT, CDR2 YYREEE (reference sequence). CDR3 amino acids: CASSFGLARSGELFF. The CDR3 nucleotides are TGTGCCAGCAGCTTTGGACTAGCGAGATCCGGGGAGCTGTTTTTT.

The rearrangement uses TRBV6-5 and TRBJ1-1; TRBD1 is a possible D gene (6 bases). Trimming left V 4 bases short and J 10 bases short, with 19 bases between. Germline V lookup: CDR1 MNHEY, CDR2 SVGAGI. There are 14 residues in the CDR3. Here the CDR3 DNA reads TGTGCCAGCAGTTCGCGGACAGTCCTTATCGGAGCTTTCTTT. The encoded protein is CASSSRTVLIGAFF.

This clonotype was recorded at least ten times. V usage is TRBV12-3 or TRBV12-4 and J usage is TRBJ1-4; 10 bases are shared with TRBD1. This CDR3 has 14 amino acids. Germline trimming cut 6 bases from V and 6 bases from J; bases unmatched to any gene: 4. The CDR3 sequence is CASRPGTGDEKLFF. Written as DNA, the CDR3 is TGTGCCAGCAGGCCCGGGACAGGGGATGAAAAACTGTTTTTT.

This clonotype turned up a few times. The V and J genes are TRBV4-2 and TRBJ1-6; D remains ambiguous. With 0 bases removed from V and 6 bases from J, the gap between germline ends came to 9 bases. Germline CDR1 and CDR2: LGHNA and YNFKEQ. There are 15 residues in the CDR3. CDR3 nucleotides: TGTGCCAGCAGCCAAGATGATAGGTTTAATTCACCCCTCCACTTT. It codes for CASSQDDRFNSPLHF.

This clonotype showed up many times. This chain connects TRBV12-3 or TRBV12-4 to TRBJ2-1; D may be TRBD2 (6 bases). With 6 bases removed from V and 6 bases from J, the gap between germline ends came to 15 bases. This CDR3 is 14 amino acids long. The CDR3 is CASRPGRDFNEQFF. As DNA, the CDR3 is TGTGCCAGCAGGCCAGGCAGGGACTTCAATGAGCAGTTCTTC.

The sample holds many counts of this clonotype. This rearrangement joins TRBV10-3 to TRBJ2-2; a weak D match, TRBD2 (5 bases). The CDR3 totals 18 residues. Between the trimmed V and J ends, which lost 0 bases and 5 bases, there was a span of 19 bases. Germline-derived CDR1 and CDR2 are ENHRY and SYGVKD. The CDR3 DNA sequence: TGTGCCATCAGTGAGTCGGACCGAGGGAAGGGCGTTACCGGGGAGCTGTTTTTT. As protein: CAISESDRGKGVTGELFF.

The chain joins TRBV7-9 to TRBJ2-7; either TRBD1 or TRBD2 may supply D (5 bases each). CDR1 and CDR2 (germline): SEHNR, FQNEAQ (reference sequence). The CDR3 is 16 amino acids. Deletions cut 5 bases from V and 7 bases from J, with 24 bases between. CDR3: CASSPTGTPSFGEQYF. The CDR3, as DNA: TGTGCCAGCAGCCCGACCGGGACCCCATCTTTCGGAGAGCAGTACTTC.

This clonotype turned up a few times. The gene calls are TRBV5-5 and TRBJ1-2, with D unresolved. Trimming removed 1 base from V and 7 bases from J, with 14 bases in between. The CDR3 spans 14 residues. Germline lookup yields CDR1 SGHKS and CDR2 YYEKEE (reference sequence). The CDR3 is CASSLSTPMGGYTF. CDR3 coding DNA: TGTGCCAGCAGCTTGAGCACGCCGATGGGTGGCTACACCTTC.

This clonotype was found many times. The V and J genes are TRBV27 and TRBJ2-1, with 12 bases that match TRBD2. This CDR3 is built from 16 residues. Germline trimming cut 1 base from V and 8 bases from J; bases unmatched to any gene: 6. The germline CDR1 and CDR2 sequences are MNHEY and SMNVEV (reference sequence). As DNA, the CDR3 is TGTGCCAGCAGTTTATTGACTAGCGGGAGAGGCGATGAGCAGTTCTTC. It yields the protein CASSLLTSGRGDEQFF.

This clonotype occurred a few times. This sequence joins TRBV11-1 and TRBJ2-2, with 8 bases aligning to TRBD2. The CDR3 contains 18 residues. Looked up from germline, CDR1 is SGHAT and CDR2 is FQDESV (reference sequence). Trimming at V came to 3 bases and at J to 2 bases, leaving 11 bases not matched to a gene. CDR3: CASSLRGAGGINTGELFF. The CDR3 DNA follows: TGTGCCAGCAGCTTGCGCGGCGCGGGGGGAATTAACACCGGGGAGCTGTTTTTT. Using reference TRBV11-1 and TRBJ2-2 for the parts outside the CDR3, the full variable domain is EAEVAQSPRYKITEKSQAVAFWCDPISGHATLYWYRQILGQGPELLVQFQDESVVDDSQLPKDRFSAERLKGVDSTLKIQPAELGDSAMYLCASSLRGAGGINTGELFFGEGSRLTVL.

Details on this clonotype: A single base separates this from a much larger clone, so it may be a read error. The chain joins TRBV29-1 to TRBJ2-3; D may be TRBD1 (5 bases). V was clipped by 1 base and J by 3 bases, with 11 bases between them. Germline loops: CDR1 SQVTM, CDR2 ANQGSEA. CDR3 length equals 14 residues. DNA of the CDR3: TGCAGCGTTGAAGCGAGACAGAGAACAGATACGCAGTATTTT. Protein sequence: CSVEARQRTDTQYF.

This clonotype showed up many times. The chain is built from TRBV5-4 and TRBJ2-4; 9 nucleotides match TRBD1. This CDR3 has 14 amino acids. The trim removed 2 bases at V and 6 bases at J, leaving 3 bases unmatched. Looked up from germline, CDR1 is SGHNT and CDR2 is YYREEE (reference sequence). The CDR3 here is CASSLPGQGNIQYF. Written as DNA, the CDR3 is TGTGCCAGCAGCTTACCGGGACAGGGAAACATTCAGTACTTC.

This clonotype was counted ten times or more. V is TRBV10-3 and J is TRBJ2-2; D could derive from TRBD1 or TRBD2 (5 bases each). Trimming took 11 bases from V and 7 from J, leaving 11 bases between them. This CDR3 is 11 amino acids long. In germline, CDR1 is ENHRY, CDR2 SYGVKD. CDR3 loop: CAAREIGELFF. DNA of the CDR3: TGTGCCGCCAGGGAGATCGGGGAGCTGTTTTTT.

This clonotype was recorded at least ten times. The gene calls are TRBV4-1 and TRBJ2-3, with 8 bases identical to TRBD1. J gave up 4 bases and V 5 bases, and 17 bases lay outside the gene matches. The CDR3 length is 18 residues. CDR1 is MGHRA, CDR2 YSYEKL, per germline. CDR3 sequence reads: CASSDRVTGTGVADTQYF. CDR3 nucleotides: TGCGCCAGCAGCGATCGAGTCACCGGGACAGGAGTCGCAGATACGCAGTATTTT.

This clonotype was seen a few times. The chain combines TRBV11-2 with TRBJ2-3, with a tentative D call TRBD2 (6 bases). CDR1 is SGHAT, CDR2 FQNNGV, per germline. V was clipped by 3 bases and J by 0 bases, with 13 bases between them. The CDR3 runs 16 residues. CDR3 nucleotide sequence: TGTGCCAGCAGCTTGGTCGCGGGGAGTAGCACAGATACGCAGTATTTT. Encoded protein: CASSLVAGSSTDTQYF. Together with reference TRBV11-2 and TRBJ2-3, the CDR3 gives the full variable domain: EAGVAQSPRYKIIEKRQSVAFWCNPISGHATLYWYQQILGQGPKLLIQFQNNGVVDDSQLPKDRFSAERLKGVDSTLKIQPAKLEDSAVYLCASSLVAGSSTDTQYFGPGTRLTVL.

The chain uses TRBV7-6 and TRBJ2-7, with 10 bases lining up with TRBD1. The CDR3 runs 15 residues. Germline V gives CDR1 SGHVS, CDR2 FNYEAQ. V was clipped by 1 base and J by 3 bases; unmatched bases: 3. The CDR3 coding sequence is TGTGCCAGCAGCTTAGGGACAGGGGGGAACTACGAGCAGTACTTC. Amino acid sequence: CASSLGTGGNYEQYF.

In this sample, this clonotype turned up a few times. The CDR3 coding sequence is TGCGCCAGCAGCTCCGCTAGCGGGGGGACCCAGTACTTC. It yields the protein CASSSASGGTQYF. The V gene is TRBV5-1, the J gene TRBJ2-5; 10 bases align to TRBD2. The CDR3 totals 13 residues. The V segment lost 3 bases and the J segment 7 bases; nucleotides outside the gene matches: 3. Germline V gene sequence: CDR1 SGHRS, CDR2 YFSETQ.

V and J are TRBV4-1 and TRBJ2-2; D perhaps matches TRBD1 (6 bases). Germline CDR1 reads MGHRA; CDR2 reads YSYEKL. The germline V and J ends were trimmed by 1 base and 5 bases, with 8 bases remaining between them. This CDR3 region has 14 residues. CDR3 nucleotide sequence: TGCGCCAGCAGCCAAGGGACAGCTACCGGGGAGCTGTTTTTT. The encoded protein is CASSQGTATGELFF.

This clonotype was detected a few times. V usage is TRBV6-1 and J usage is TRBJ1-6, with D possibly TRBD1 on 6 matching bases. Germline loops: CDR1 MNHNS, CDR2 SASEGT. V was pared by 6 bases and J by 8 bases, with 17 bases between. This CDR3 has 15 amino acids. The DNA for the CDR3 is TGTGCCAGCAGAGAAAGTGGACAGCCGTATTCACCCCTCCACTTT. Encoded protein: CASRESGQPYSPLHF.